This is a list of T cell receptor beta chains from one sample in a study of blood T cell repertoires in COVID-19. Data came from immunoSEQ multiplex PCR; TCRdb stores just in-frame clones and leaves some out. The repertoire includes approximately 180,000 clones, around 79% of them detected once, and approximately 27% sits in the top ten. The sample consisted of peripheral blood. The source is a woman aged 70-85 years with acute or convalescent COVID-19. The CDR3 runs from the conserved cysteine through the conserved F or W. D genes are given only for firm matches. Some rows mark clone size as missing; the rest say once, few, many or name a class of expanded clone.

TRBV29-1	.	TRBD1	TRBJ2-1	TGCAGCGTTGAAGGGGGACAGTCTAAACTGCAGTTCTTC	CSVEGGQSKLQFF
TRBV5-5	.	.	TRBJ2-5	TGTGCCAGCAGCTTGGGGGCCTACGAGACCCAGTACTTC	CASSLGAYETQYF
TRBV10-3	.	TRBD1	TRBJ1-1	TGTGCCATCAGGCCGACAGGGGATAACACTGAAGCTTTCTTT	CAIRPTGDNTEAFF
TRBV7-2	.	.	TRBJ2-3	TGTGCCAGCAGCCCGGAACTAGCGGGCAGGGGGCCAGATACGCAGTATTTT	CASSPELAGRGPDTQYF
TRBV5-1	.	.	TRBJ2-5	TGCGCCAGCAGCGAACCAGGGAAGGAGACCCAGTACTTC	CASSEPGKETQYF
TRBV2	.	TRBD1	TRBJ2-3	TGTGCCAGCAGTCTCGCGACAGGGGGGACAGATACGCAGTATTTT	CASSLATGGTDTQYF
TRBV14	few	TRBD1	TRBJ1-2	TGTGCCAGCAGCCAAGCTACAGGGGGCCTTTTCTATGGCTACACCTTC	CASSQATGGLFYGYTF
TRBV2	.	.	TRBJ2-3	TGTGCCAGCCTAGTGGGGCGGGGTACAGATACGCAGTATTTT	CASLVGRGTDTQYF
TRBV29-1	.	.	TRBJ1-5	TGCAGCGTGCTTACAGGGATTATCAATCAGCCCCAGCATTTT	CSVLTGIINQPQHF
TRBV7-9	.	TRBD1	TRBJ2-7	TGTGCCAGCAGTTCCGGGACAGGGGGCACCTACGAGCAGTACTTC	CASSSGTGGTYEQYF
TRBV30	.	TRBD2	TRBJ2-1	TGTGCCTGGAGTGATAGCGGGAGGAGAATGGAGTATGAGCAGTTCTTC	CAWSDSGRRMEYEQFF
TRBV14	.	.	TRBJ2-7	TGTGCCAGCAGCCAAGTCGACTTTAGAGCTGTTTACGAGCAGTACTTC	CASSQVDFRAVYEQYF
TRBV25-1	.	.	TRBJ1-2	TGTGCCAGCAGTGAATCCGGGTCGTTGGGGGCTAACGGCTACACCTTC	CASSESGSLGANGYTF
TRBV5-1	.	TRBD1	TRBJ2-7	TGCGCCAGCAGCTTGATCTCCGGGACAGAGTACGAGCAGTACTTC	CASSLISGTEYEQYF
TRBV24-1	.	.	TRBJ2-3	TGTGCCACCAGTGAATCGGGGGATGTCTCAGATACGCAGTATTTT	CATSESGDVSDTQYF
TRBV12-3/TRBV12-4	.	TRBD1	TRBJ2-1	TGTGCCAGCAGCAGGGACAGCTACAATGAGCAGTTCTTC	CASSRDSYNEQFF
TRBV2	.	TRBD1	TRBJ2-3	TGTGCCAGCAAGGGACAGGTCGCTAGGGATACGCAGTATTTT	CASKGQVARDTQYF
TRBV5-1	.	.	TRBJ1-2	TGCGCCAGCAGCTTGGGGGCGCCGGAAGGCTACACCTTC	CASSLGAPEGYTF
TRBV5-1	.	.	TRBJ2-3	TGCGCCAGCAGCTCGTTAGGTGGACAGACCCGAACCGGTGATACGCAGTATTTT	CASSSLGGQTRTGDTQYF
TRBV7-9	.	.	TRBJ2-7	TGTGCCAGCAGCTTAGAGGTCGGTAGCCTGAACGAGCAGTACTTC	CASSLEVGSLNEQYF
TRBV6-1	once	TRBD1	TRBJ1-5	TGTGCCAGCAGTGTAGAGAGAAGACAGGGCTGGAATCAGCCCCAGCATTTT	CASSVERRQGWNQPQHF
TRBV3-1/TRBV3-2	.	TRBD1	TRBJ2-1	TGTGCCAGCAGCCTCGGGACAGGGGTCTACAATGAGCAGTTCTTC	CASSLGTGVYNEQFF
TRBV12-2	.	.	TRBJ1-4	TGTGCAAGTCGCTTAGGCCAGGTTGGTGGCTCTAATGAAAAACTGTTTTTT	CASRLGQVGGSNEKLFF
TRBV7-9	.	.	TRBJ1-2	TGTGCCAGCAGTTTTGACGGGGACTATGGCTACACCTTC	CASSFDGDYGYTF